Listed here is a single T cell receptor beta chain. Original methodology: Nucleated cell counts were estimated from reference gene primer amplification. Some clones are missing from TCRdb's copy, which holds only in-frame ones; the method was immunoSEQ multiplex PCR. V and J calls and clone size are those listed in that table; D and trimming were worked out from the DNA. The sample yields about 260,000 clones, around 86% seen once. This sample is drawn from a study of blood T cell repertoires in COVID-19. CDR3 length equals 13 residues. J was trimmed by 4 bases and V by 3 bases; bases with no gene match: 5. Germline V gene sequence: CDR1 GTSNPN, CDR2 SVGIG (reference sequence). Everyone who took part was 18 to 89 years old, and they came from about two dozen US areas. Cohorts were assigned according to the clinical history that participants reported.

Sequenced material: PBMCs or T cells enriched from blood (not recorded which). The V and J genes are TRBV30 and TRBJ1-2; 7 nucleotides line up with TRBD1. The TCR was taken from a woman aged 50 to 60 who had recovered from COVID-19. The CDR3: CAWRETGTYGYTF. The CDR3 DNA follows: TGTGCCTGGAGAGAGACAGGGACCTATGGCTACACCTTC.